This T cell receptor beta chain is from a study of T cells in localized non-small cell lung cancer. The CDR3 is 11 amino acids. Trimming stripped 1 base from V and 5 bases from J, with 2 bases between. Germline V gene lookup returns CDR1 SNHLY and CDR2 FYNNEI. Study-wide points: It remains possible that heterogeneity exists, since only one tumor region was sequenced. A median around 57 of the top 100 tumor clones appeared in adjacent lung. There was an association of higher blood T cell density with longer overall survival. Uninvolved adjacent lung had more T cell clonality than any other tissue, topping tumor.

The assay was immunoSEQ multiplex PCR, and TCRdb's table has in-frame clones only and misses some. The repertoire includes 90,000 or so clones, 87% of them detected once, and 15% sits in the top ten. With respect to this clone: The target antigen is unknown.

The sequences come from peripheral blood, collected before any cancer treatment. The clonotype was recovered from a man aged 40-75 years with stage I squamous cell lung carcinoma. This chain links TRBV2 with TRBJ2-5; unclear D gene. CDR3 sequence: CASSEEETQYF. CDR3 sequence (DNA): TGTGCCAGCAGTGAAGAGGAGACCCAGTACTTC.